This T cell receptor beta chain was documented in a study of post-analysis software for immune sequencing data. Study-level information: Patients had relapsing-remitting, secondary progressive or progressive-relapsing multiple sclerosis; some lacked subtype.

Presence of unique molecular identifiers characterized the TCR beta cDNA libraries. When roughly 1 to 10 million T cells were used, they gave approximately 450,000 cDNA molecules. Via MiXCR, TCRdb re-called the PCR reads, giving one row per CDR3 protein. The sample carries about 760,000 distinct CDR3 sequences, 30% recorded once. The study, taken as a whole, reports: Under the F measure, samples that were prepared in one batch clustered strongly together. Included in a set of five TRBV segments more frequent in patients than controls were TRBV5-6, TRBV5-1 and TRBV20-1. Compared with controls, patients showed significantly lower normalized Chao1 diversity.

This CDR3 comprises 14 residues. Germline V gene lookup returns CDR1 ENHRY and CDR2 SYGVKD. V trimming: 6 bases; J trimming: 3 bases; junction bases outside the gene matches: 6. As to this clonotype: The antigen is not known.

This rearrangement joins TRBV10-3 to TRBJ2-5; 8 bases fit TRBD1. The source is a girl aged 5-17 years with multiple sclerosis. The sequenced material came from blood. The DNA of the CDR3 is TGTGCCATCAGGAGGGACAGGACAGAAGAGACCCAGTACTTC. Its protein is CAIRRDRTEETQYF.